The source of this TCR beta chain is a study of cytotoxic CD8 clonotypes in ibrutinib-treated CLL. Study results and limitations: Baseline clonality, higher than in age-matched healthy donors, tracked circulating CD8+ T-cell counts.

Depth targeted 1 in 200,000 to 1 in 1 million T cells, averaging 10x coverage per clonotype. TCRdb's copy holds only in-frame clones and misses some; the assay was immunoSEQ multiplex PCR. The repertoire holds 110,000 to 150,000 clones, with approximately 80% as singletons. The germline CDR1 and CDR2 sequences are MNHEY and SMNVEV (reference sequence). The CDR3 totals 14 residues. V lost 6 bases, J lost 6 bases, and 16 bases lay in between. This clone was seen at least ten times. No antigen is known for it. The clonotype was recovered from a human donor with chronic lymphocytic leukemia. The input for sequencing was PBMCs, taken after 12 months of ibrutinib treatment. The chain links TRBV27 to TRBJ2-3; a possible D gene is TRBD1 (6 bases). The CDR3 is CASRVNRDYDTQYF. The CDR3 DNA is TGTGCCAGCAGGGTAAACAGGGATTATGATACGCAGTATTTT.